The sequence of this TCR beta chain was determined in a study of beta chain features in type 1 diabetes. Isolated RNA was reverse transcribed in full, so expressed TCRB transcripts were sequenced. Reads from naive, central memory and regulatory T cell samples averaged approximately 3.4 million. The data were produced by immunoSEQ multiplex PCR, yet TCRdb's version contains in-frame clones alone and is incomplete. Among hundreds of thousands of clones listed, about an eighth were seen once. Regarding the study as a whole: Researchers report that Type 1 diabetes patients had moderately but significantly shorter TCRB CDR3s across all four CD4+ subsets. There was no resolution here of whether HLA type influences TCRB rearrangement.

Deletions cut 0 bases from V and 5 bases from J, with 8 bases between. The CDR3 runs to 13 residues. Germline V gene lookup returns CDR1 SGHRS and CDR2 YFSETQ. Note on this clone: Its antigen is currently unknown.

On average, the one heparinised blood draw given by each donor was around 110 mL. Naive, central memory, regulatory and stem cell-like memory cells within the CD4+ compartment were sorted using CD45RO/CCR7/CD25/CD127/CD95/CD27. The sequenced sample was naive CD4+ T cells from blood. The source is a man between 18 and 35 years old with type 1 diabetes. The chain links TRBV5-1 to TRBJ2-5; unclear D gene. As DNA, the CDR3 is TGCGCCAGCAGCTTGGACTCGGGTGAGACCCAGTACTTC. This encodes CASSLDSGETQYF.